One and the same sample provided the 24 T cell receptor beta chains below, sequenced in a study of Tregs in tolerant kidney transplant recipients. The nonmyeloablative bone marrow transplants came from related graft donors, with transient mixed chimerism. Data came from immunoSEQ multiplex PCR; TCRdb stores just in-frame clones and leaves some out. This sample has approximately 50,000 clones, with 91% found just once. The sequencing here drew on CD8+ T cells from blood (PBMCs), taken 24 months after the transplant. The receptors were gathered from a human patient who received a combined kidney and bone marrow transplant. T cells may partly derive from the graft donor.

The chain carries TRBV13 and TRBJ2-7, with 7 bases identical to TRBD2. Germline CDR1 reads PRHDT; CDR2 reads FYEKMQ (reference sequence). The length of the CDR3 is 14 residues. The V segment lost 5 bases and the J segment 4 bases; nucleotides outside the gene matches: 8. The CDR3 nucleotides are TGTGCCAGCAGCAGCGGGGCCTATGTGTACGAGCAGTACTTC. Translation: CASSSGAYVYEQYF.

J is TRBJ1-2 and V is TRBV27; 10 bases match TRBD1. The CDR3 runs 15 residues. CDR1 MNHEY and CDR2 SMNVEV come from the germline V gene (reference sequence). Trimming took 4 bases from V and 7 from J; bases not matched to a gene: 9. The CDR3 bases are TGTGCCAGCAGTTCCGGGGACAGGGGTTTAGTTGGCTACACCTTC. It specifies CASSSGDRGLVGYTF.

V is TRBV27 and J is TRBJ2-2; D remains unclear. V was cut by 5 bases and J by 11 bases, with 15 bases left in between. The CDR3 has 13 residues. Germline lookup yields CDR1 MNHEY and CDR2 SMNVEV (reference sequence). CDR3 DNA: TGTGCCAGCAGTCCGCGGTTTGGGTCCGAGCTGTTTTTT. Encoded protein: CASSPRFGSELFF.

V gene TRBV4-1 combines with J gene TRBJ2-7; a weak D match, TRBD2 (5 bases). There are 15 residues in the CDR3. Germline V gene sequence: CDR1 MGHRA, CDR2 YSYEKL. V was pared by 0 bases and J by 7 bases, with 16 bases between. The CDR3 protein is CASSQDELGRTEQYF. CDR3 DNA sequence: TGCGCCAGCAGCCAAGATGAACTAGGCCGCACAGAGCAGTACTTC.

The CDR3 DNA reads TGTGCCAGCACCACCCACAGGGGGCGAGCTGAAGCTTTCTTT. The encoded protein is CASTTHRGRAEAFF. The V gene is TRBV28, the J gene TRBJ1-1; 9 positions match TRBD1. The CDR3 is made up of 14 amino acids. The trim removed 7 bases at V and 6 bases at J, leaving 9 bases unmatched. The germline CDR1 and CDR2 sequences are MDHEN and SYDVKM.

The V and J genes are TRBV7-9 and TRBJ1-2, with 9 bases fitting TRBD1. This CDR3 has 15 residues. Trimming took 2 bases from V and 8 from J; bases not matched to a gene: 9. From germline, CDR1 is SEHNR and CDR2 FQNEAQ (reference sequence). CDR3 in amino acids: CASSLTTGGAGGYTF. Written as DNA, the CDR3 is TGTGCCAGCAGCTTAACTACAGGGGGCGCTGGGGGCTACACCTTC.

The CDR3 nucleotides read TGTGCCAGCAGTTTATACCGGGGGGCGCGTGGCTACACCTTC. As protein: CASSLYRGARGYTF. The rearrangement joins TRBV27 to TRBJ1-2; possibly TRBD1 for D (6 bases). The CDR3 runs 14 residues. Trimming shortened V by 1 base and J by 7 bases, and 13 bases separated the two germline ends. The germline V gene has CDR1 MNHEY and CDR2 SMNVEV (reference sequence).

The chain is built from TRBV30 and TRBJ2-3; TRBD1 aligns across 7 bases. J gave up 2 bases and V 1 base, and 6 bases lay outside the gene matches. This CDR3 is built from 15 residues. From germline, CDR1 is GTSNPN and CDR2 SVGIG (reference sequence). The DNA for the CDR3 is TGTGCCTGGAGTGCAGGGGGTAGGGACACAGATACGCAGTATTTT. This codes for CAWSAGGRDTDTQYF.

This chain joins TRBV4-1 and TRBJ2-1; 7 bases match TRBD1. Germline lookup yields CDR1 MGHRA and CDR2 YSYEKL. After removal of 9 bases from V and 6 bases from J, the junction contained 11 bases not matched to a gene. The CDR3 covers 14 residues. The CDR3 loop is CASRDREGVNEQFF. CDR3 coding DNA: TGCGCCAGTCGAGACAGGGAAGGGGTCAATGAGCAGTTCTTC.

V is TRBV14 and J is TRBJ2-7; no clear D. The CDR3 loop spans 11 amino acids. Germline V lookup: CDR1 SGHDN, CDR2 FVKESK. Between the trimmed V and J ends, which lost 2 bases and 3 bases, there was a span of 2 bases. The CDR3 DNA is TGTGCCAGCAGCCAATACTACGAGCAGTACTTC. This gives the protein CASSQYYEQYF.

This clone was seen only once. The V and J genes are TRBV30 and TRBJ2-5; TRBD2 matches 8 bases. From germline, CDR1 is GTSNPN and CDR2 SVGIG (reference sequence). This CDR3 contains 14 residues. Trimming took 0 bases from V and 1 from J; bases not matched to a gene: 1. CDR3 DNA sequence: TGTGCCTGGAGTGTAACTAGCGGCCAAGAGACCCAGTACTTC. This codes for CAWSVTSGQETQYF.

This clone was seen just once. CDR3 sequence reads: CASSLMTSGADTQYF. CDR3 DNA: TGTGCCAGCAGCTTAATGACTAGCGGGGCCGATACGCAGTATTTT. The V gene is TRBV7-3, the J gene TRBJ2-3, with 11 bases matching TRBD2. With V trimmed by 1 base and J by 6 bases, 3 bases remained unmatched. The CDR3 runs 15 residues. CDR1 and CDR2 (germline): SGHTA, FQGTGA. Variable domain in full (rest from reference TRBV7-3 and TRBJ2-3): GAGVSQTPSNKVTEKGKYVELRCDPISGHTALYWYRQSLGQGPEFLIYFQGTGAADDSGLPNDRFFAVRPEGSVSTLKIQRTERGDSAVYLCASSLMTSGADTQYFGPGTRLTVL.

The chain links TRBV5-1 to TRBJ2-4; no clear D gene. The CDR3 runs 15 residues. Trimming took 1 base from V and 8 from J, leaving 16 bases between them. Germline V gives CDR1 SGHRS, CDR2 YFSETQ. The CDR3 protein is CASSLPGRPEDIQYF. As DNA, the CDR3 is TGCGCCAGCAGCTTGCCAGGCCGCCCGGAAGACATTCAGTACTTC.

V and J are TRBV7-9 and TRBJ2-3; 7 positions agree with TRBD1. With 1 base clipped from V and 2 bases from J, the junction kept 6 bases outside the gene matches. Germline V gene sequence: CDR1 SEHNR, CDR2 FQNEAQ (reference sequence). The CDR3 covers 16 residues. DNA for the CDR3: TGTGCCAGCAGCTTAGGAGGACAGGCCCACACAGATACGCAGTATTTT. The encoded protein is CASSLGGQAHTDTQYF.

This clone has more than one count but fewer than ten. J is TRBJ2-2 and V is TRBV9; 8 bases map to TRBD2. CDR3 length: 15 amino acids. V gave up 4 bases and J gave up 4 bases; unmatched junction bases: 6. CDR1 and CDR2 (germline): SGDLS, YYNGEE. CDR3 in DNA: TGTGCCAGCAGCCCCGGGGGGGCAAGCACCGGGGAGCTGTTTTTT. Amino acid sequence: CASSPGGASTGELFF. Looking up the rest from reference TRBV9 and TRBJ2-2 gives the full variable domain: DSGVTQTPKHLITATGQRVTLRCSPRSGDLSVYWYQQSLDQGLQFLIQYYNGEERAKGNILERFSAQQFPDLHSELNLSSLELGDSALYFCASSPGGASTGELFFGEGSRLTVL.

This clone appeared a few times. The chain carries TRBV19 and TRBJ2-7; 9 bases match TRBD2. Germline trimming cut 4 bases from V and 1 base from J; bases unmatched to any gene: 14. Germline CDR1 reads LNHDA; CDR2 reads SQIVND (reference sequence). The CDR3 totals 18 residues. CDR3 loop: CASSTAGGFASRSYEQYF. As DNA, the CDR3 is TGTGCCAGTAGTACGGCGGGGGGGTTCGCGAGCAGATCCTACGAGCAGTACTTC.

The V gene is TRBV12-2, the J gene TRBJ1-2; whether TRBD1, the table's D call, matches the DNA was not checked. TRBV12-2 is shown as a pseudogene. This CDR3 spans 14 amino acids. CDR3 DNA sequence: TGTGCAAGTCGCTTAGGACAGGGAAAAGGAGGCTACACCTTC. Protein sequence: CASRLGQGKGGYTF.

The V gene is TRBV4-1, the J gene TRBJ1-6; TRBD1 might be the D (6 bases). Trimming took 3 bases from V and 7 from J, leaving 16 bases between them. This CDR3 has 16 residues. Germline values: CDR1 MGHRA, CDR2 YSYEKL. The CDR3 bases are TGCGCCAGCAGCCAGATGGGGACGGGGGGCAATTCACCCCTCCACTTT. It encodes CASSQMGTGGNSPLHF.

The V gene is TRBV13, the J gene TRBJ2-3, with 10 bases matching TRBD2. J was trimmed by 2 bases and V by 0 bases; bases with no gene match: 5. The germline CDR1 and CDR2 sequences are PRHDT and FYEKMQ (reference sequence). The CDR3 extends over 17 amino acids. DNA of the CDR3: TGTGCCAGCAGCTTAGGCCTCAGCGGGGGGGCCACAGATACGCAGTATTTT. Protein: CASSLGLSGGATDTQYF.

In DNA, the CDR3 is TGTGCCAGCAGCTTAGGGGGGGGCCTGTGGACCCAGTACTTC. This translates into CASSLGGGLWTQYF. The V gene is TRBV7-9, the J gene TRBJ2-5, with D perhaps matching TRBD2 (7 bases). Germline V gives CDR1 SEHNR, CDR2 FQNEAQ (reference sequence). Deletions cut 1 base from V and 7 bases from J, with 13 bases between. This CDR3 comprises 14 residues.

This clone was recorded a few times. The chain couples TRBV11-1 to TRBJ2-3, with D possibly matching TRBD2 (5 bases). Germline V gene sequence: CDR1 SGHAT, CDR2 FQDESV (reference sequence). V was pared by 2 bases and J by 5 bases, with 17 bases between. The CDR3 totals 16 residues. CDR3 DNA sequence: TGTGCCAGCAGCTTATCGGAAAACCCCGGGGTAGATACGCAGTATTTT. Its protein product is CASSLSENPGVDTQYF.

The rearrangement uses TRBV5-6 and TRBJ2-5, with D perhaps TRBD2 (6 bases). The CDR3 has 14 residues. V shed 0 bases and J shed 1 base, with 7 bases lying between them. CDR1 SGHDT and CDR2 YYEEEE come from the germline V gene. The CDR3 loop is CASSLGDFQETQYF. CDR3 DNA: TGTGCCAGCAGCTTGGGGGACTTCCAAGAGACCCAGTACTTC.

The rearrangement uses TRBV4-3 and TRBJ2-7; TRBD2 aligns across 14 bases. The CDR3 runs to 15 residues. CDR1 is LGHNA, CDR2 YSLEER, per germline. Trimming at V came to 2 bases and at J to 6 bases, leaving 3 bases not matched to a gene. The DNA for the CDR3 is TGCGCCAGCAGCCAATCGGGGACTAGCGGGAGCGAGCAGTACTTC. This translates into CASSQSGTSGSEQYF.

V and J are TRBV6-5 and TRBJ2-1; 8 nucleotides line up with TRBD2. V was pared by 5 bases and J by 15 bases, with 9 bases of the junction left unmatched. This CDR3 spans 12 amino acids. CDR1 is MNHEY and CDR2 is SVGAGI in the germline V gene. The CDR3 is CASSTGTRVRFF. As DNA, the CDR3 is TGTGCCAGCAGTACCGGGACTAGAGTACGGTTCTTC.